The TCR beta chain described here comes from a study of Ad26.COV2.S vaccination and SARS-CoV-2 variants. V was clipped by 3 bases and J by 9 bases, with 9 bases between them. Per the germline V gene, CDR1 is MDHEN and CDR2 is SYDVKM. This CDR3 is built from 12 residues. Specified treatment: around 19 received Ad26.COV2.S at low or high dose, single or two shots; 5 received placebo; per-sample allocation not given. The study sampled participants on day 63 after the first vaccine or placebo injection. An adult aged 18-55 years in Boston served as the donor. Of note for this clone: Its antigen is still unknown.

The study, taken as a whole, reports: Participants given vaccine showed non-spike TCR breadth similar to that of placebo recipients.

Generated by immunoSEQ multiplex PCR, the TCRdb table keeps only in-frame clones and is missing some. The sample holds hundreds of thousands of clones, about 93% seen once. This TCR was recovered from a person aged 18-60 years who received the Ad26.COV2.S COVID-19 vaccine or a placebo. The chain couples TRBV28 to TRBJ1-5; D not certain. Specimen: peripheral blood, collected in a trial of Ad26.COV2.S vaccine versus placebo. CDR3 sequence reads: CASSFIPGPQHF. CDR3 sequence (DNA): TGTGCCAGCAGTTTTATTCCGGGGCCCCAGCATTTT.